These 9 T cell receptor beta chains originate from one sample sequenced in a study of Ad26.COV2.S vaccination and SARS-CoV-2 variants. Indicated treatment: 15 to 20 received Ad26.COV2.S at low or high dose, single or two shots; about 5 received placebo; per-sample allocation not given. Specimens were obtained on day 63 following the first vaccine or placebo injection. Produced via immunoSEQ multiplex PCR; TCRdb's table is partial and in-frame only. This table holds some 500,000 clones, 75% to 90% found once. The sequencing here drew on peripheral blood, taken in a trial of Ad26.COV2.S vaccine versus placebo. The receptors stem from a person between 18 and 65 years old who received the Ad26.COV2.S COVID-19 vaccine or a placebo.

The chain recombines TRBV4-1 with TRBJ2-7; D remains unclear. Germline CDR1 reads MGHRA; CDR2 reads YSYEKL. Trimming pared 0 bases from V and 3 bases from J, leaving 15 bases between. The CDR3 sequence is 16 residues long. The CDR3 region has the DNA TGCGCCAGCAGCCAAGACTACCAGGAAGGCCGCTACGAGCAGTACGTC. Its translation: CASSQDYQEGRYEQYV.

Comments on this clone: Other DNA sequences in the same sample also yield this CDR3. V and J are TRBV28 and TRBJ2-7, with no clear D. Germline V gene data show CDR1 as MDHEN and CDR2 as SYDVKM. CDR3 length equals 11 residues. Trimming left V 6 bases short and J 3 bases short, with 6 bases between. CDR3 residues: CASSSRYEQYF. The CDR3 DNA is TGTGCCAGCAGCTCCCGCTACGAGCAGTACTTC.

The chain has TRBV27 and TRBJ2-7; D might be TRBD1 (6 bases). CDR1 and CDR2 (germline): MNHEY, SMNVEV (reference sequence). Trimming cost V 2 bases and J 13 bases, with 18 bases left between them. The CDR3 covers 13 residues. The CDR3 coding sequence is TGTGCCAGCAGTTTAGCCAGGGGCCTTCCCCTTTACGTC. Its translation is CASSLARGLPLYV.

The chain recombines TRBV7-2 with TRBJ1-1; the match to TRBD1 covers 9 bases. Germline CDR1 is SGHTA and CDR2 is FQGNSA. V lost 4 bases, J lost 3 bases, and 9 bases stayed unmatched. The CDR3 consists of 16 residues. DNA of the CDR3: TGTGCCAGCAGCTCACAGGGGGCGCGGATGGACACTGAAGCTTTCTTT. Protein: CASSSQGARMDTEAFF.

The chain recombines TRBV28 with TRBJ2-7; TRBD1 or TRBD2 may be the D gene (5 bases each). V was pared by 2 bases and J by 8 bases, with 16 bases between. The germline gives CDR1 MDHEN, CDR2 SYDVKM. This CDR3 has 14 amino acids. CDR3 loop: CASSLRDARVKQYV. The CDR3 DNA reads as TGTGCCAGCAGTTTAAGGGACGCCAGAGTCAAGCAGTACGTC.

This chain links TRBV5-6 with TRBJ2-7, with D perhaps TRBD2 (5 bases). V lost 6 bases to trimming and J lost 6 bases, with 16 bases between them. The CDR3 extends over 13 amino acids. The germline gives CDR1 SGHDT, CDR2 YYEEEE. The CDR3 loop reads CASIRGHTGEQYV. As DNA, the CDR3 is TGTGCCAGCATCCGCGGGCACACCGGCGAGCAGTACGTC.

The chain has TRBV12-3 or TRBV12-4 and TRBJ2-7; possibly TRBD2 for D (6 bases). The length of the CDR3 is 11 residues. CDR3 residues: CASGLGGEQYV. CDR3 DNA: TGTGCCAGCGGTTTGGGGGGCGAGCAGTACGTC.

V usage is TRBV27 and J usage is TRBJ1-5; 7 bases match TRBD1. This CDR3 comprises 16 residues. Trimming at V came to 5 bases and at J to 7 bases, leaving 14 bases not matched to a gene. Germline V gene data show CDR1 as MNHEY and CDR2 as SMNVEV (reference sequence). CDR3 sequence (DNA): TGTGCCAGCAGTCAACAGGGGAGTGCTCGAGGGCAGCCCCAGCATTTT. The encoded protein is CASSQQGSARGQPQHF.

The chain has TRBV5-6 and TRBJ2-7, with D perhaps matching TRBD1 (6 bases). CDR3 length equals 16 residues. The germline V gene has CDR1 SGHDT and CDR2 YYEEEE. V was cut by 0 bases and J by 1 base, with 14 bases left in between. CDR3 nucleotide sequence: TGTGCCAGCAGCTTGGGCGGGCAGGGGATTTCCTACGAGCAGTACTTC. Translation: CASSLGGQGISYEQYF.